The present T cell receptor (beta chain) was sequenced within a study of blood T cell repertoires in COVID-19. The method was immunoSEQ multiplex PCR; TCRdb's version includes in-frame clones alone and lacks a portion of them. Of 150,000 to 200,000 clones listed, just over 90% are singletons. Sequencing was carried out using peripheral blood. The clonotype was recovered from a woman aged 60-75 years with COVID-19, enrolled during active disease.

The CDR3 is CASSTGQGDYGYTF. CDR3 sequence (DNA): TGTGCCAGCAGTACCGGACAGGGCGATTATGGCTACACCTTC. This chain uses TRBV2 with TRBJ1-2, with TRBD1 identical over 8 bases. J lost 5 bases, V lost 5 bases, and 7 bases had no gene match. The CDR3 runs to 14 residues. CDR1 is SNHLY, CDR2 FYNNEI, per germline.